A selection of T cell receptor beta chains follows, all from one sample in a study of glioma-infiltrating T cells after dendritic cell vaccination. Libraries were prepared by immunoSEQ multiplex PCR; TCRdb keeps only in-frame clonotypes and omits some of them. The profile covers about 65,000 clones, with roughly 86% appearing a single time and around a tenth taken by the ten largest. The specimen was blood, collected after dendritic cell vaccination. All receptors come from a human donor with glioblastoma. CDR3s include the opening cysteine and the closing phenylalanine or tryptophan. The D gene is left open where the match is weak. Rows give clone size only sometimes, using once, few, many, or a class for an expanded clone.

v_gene,len,abundance,j_gene,d_gene,CDR3aa,CDR3nt
TRBV5-1,17,-,TRBJ2-6,-,CASSLTGQNSGANVLTF,TGCGCCAGCAGCTTAACCGGACAGAACTCTGGGGCCAACGTCCTGACTTTC
TRBV7-2,15,-,TRBJ1-1,-,CASSSRSSRLTEAFF,TGTGCCAGCAGCTCCAGATCTTCCCGACTCACTGAAGCTTTCTTT
TRBV6-1,12,-,TRBJ2-5,TRBD2,CASSEGGGSQYF,TGTGCCAGCAGTGAAGGGGGGGGTTCCCAGTACTTC
TRBV5-5,15,-,TRBJ2-1,TRBD2,CASSTGLAGANEQFF,TGTGCCAGCAGCACCGGACTAGCGGGAGCGAATGAGCAGTTCTTC
TRBV19,14,-,TRBJ2-3,-,CASSPGVSTDTQYF,TGTGCCAGTTCGCCAGGGGTTAGCACAGATACGCAGTATTTT
TRBV6-5,14,-,TRBJ2-2,-,CASSPRIGTGELFF,TGTGCCAGCAGTCCGCGGATTGGGACCGGGGAGCTGTTTTTT
TRBV19,13,-,TRBJ1-1,-,CASSKQTNTEAFF,TGTGCCAGTAGTAAACAGACGAACACTGAAGCTTTCTTT
TRBV7-6,15,-,TRBJ2-3,-,CASSYGTAVGDTQYF,TGTGCCAGCAGCTACGGAACGGCGGTCGGGGATACGCAGTATTTT
TRBV6-1,14,-,TRBJ2-5,-,CASASQGWRETQYF,TGTGCCAGTGCCAGCCAGGGGTGGCGAGAGACCCAGTACTTC
TRBV5-6,14,-,TRBJ1-3,-,CASSSGWSGNTIYF,TGTGCCAGCAGCTCAGGCTGGTCTGGAAACACCATATATTTT
TRBV5-1,16,-,TRBJ2-7,TRBD2,CASSLSRTSLSYEQYF,TGCGCCAGCAGCTTGTCGCGGACTAGCCTTTCCTACGAGCAGTACTTC
TRBV18,15,-,TRBJ2-2,-,CASSASAGNTGELFF,TGTGCCAGCTCGGCGTCCGCGGGGAACACCGGGGAGCTGTTTTTT
TRBV30,18,few,TRBJ2-7,-,CAWSVPLGAAAKSYEQYF,TGTGCCTGGAGTGTACCCCTGGGGGCCGCCGCAAAATCCTACGAGCAGTACTTC
TRBV29-1,11,-,TRBJ1-1,-,CSAGTGSWAFF,TGCAGCGCTGGTACAGGTTCGTGGGCTTTCTTT
TRBV5-4,14,-,TRBJ2-4,-,CASSLAVGAAIQYF,TGTGCCAGCAGCTTGGCCGTAGGGGCAGCTATTCAGTACTTC
TRBV11-2,14,-,TRBJ1-3,-,CASTPTDSGNTIYF,TGTGCCAGCACCCCTACCGACTCTGGAAACACCATATATTTT
TRBV6-1,14,-,TRBJ1-4,-,CASAGFATNEKLFF,TGTGCCAGCGCAGGGTTTGCAACTAATGAAAAACTGTTTTTT
TRBV30,13,-,TRBJ2-3,-,CAWSVGGGDTQYF,TGTGCCTGGAGTGTCGGGGGTGGCGATACGCAGTATTTT
TRBV7-6,16,-,TRBJ1-2,-,CASSLATPPRNYGYTF,TGTGCCAGCAGCTTAGCCACCCCCCCCAGGAACTATGGCTACACCTTC
TRBV7-8,14,-,TRBJ1-4,-,CASSLEGGDEKLFF,TGTGCCAGCAGCTTAGAGGGGGGGGATGAAAAACTGTTTTTT
TRBV6-1,14,-,TRBJ1-1,-,CASRTRQTNTEAFF,TGTGCCAGCAGGACGAGACAGACGAACACTGAAGCTTTCTTT
TRBV28,14,-,TRBJ2-7,TRBD1,CASRLQGANYEQYF,TGTGCCAGCAGGTTACAGGGGGCGAACTACGAGCAGTACTTC
TRBV9,15,-,TRBJ2-5,-,CASSVGSGFGETQYF,TGTGCCAGCAGCGTAGGTTCCGGGTTCGGAGAGACCCAGTACTTC
TRBV4-1,19,-,TRBJ2-2,TRBD1,CASSQDQNRGQRSTGELFF,TGCGCCAGCAGCCAAGATCAGAACAGGGGGCAGCGTAGCACCGGGGAGCTGTTTTTT
TRBV7-9,12,-,TRBJ2-7,-,CASSLSLVEQYF,TGTGCCAGCAGCTTATCCTTAGTCGAGCAGTACTTC
TRBV6-5,15,-,TRBJ2-7,TRBD2,CASSYTAGGSYEQYF,TGTGCCAGCAGTTACACGGCGGGGGGCTCCTACGAGCAGTACTTC
TRBV7-3,14,-,TRBJ2-7,TRBD2,CASSRTSGTYEQYF,TGTGCCAGCAGCCGGACTAGCGGAACCTACGAGCAGTACTTC
TRBV7-2,13,-,TRBJ1-1,-,CARGGEANTEAFF,TGTGCCAGGGGGGGGGAAGCGAACACTGAAGCTTTCTTT
TRBV4-3,15,-,TRBJ2-3,TRBD2,CASSQIAGGTDTQYF,TGCGCCAGCAGCCAAATAGCGGGAGGGACAGATACGCAGTATTTT
TRBV10-3,18,-,TRBJ2-6,TRBD1,CALGGPGQGGSGANVLTF,TGTGCTCTCGGAGGGCCGGGACAGGGGGGCTCTGGGGCCAACGTCCTGACTTTC
TRBV9,18,-,TRBJ2-2,-,CASSARGGSPPNTGELFF,TGTGCCAGCAGCGCCAGGGGCGGGAGTCCTCCGAACACCGGGGAGCTGTTTTTT
TRBV19,13,-,TRBJ2-3,TRBD2,CASSNGLVDTQYF,TGTGCCAGTAGCAACGGACTAGTAGATACGCAGTATTTT
TRBV10-3,18,once,TRBJ2-1,TRBD2,CAISENPSGLALYNEQFF,TGTGCCATCAGTGAGAACCCGTCGGGACTAGCGTTGTACAATGAGCAGTTCTTC
TRBV7-9,14,-,TRBJ1-1,-,CASSIRGADTEAFF,TGTGCCAGCAGCATACGGGGGGCGGACACTGAAGCTTTCTTT
TRBV19,13,-,TRBJ1-2,-,CASTLDRSNGYTF,TGTGCCAGTACCCTGGACAGATCGAATGGCTACACCTTC
TRBV2,13,-,TRBJ1-1,-,CASRIGEVAEAFF,TGTGCCAGCAGAATTGGGGAGGTAGCTGAAGCTTTCTTT
TRBV19,18,-,TRBJ2-5,TRBD2,CASRGRTSGSPKGETQYF,TGTGCCAGTAGGGGCCGGACTAGCGGGAGCCCTAAGGGCGAGACCCAGTACTTC
TRBV7-2,14,-,TRBJ2-5,TRBD1,CASSWDRGEETQYF,TGTGCCAGCAGCTGGGACAGGGGAGAAGAGACCCAGTACTTC
TRBV9,15,-,TRBJ2-1,TRBD2,CASSVVASGHNEQFF,TGTGCCAGCAGCGTAGTAGCTAGCGGACACAATGAGCAGTTCTTC
TRBV2,15,-,TRBJ1-3,-,CASSVRGTTGNTIYF,TGTGCCAGCAGTGTAAGAGGGACAACTGGAAACACCATATATTTT
TRBV13,16,-,TRBJ2-7,TRBD1,CASSHRTGRVAYEQYF,TGTGCCAGCAGCCATCGGACAGGTCGGGTGGCCTACGAGCAGTACTTC
TRBV7-6,16,-,TRBJ1-5,TRBD1,CASSPTTGQGHQPQHF,TGTGCCAGCAGCCCCACTACAGGACAGGGGCATCAGCCCCAGCATTTT
TRBV4-3,14,once,TRBJ1-2,-,CASSQEVGEVGYTF,TGCGCCAGCAGCCAAGAGGTAGGGGAGGTGGGCTACACCTTC
TRBV10-3,11,-,TRBJ1-2,-,CAIESEDGYTF,TGTGCCATCGAGAGTGAGGATGGCTACACCTTC
TRBV6-1,14,-,TRBJ1-2,-,CASSEEIRGYGYTF,TGTGCCAGCAGTGAAGAGATCCGAGGGTATGGCTACACCTTC
TRBV19,18,-,TRBJ2-6,-,CASSTGDRSYNGANVLTF,TGTGCCAGTAGTACGGGGGACAGATCTTATAATGGGGCCAACGTCCTGACTTTC
TRBV7-2,14,-,TRBJ2-1,-,CASSLAMASREQFF,TGTGCCAGCAGCTTAGCGATGGCTAGCCGGGAGCAGTTCTTC
TRBV30,14,-,TRBJ2-1,-,CAWGGGGSYNEQFF,TGTGCCTGGGGGGGCGGAGGCTCCTACAATGAGCAGTTCTTC
TRBV27,18,once,TRBJ2-3,TRBD2,CASSLRDWGLAGTDTQYF,TGTGCCAGCAGTTTACGAGACTGGGGACTAGCGGGTACAGATACGCAGTATTTT
TRBV30,17,-,TRBJ2-7,TRBD1,CASDPGTGGISSYEQYF,TGTGCCTCCGACCCAGGGACAGGCGGGATCAGCTCCTACGAGCAGTACTTC
TRBV11-3,15,-,TRBJ2-7,TRBD1,CASSGRAGGGYEQYF,TGTGCCAGCAGCGGCCGTGCAGGGGGCGGCTACGAGCAGTACTTC
TRBV6-4,13,-,TRBJ1-1,TRBD1,CASSDGQGTEAFF,TGTGCCAGCAGTGACGGACAGGGGACTGAAGCTTTCTTT